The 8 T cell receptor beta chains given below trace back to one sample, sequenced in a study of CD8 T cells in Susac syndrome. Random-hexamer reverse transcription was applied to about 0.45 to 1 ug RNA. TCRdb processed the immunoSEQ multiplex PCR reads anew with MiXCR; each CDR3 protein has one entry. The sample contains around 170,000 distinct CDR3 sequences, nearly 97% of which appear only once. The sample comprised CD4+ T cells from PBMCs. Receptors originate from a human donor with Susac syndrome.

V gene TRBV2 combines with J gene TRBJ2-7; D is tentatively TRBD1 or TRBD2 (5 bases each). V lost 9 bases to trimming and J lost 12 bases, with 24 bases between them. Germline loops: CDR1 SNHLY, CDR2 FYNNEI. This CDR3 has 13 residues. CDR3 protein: CARQDDEIRDPYF. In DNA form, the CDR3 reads TGTGCCAGACAAGACGACGAGATTCGGGACCCGTACTTC.

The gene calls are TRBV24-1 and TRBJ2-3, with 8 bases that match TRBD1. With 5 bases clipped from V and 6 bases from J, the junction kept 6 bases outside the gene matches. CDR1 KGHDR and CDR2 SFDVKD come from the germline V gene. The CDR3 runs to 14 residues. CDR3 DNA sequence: TGTGCCACCAGTGGTGGACAGGGATGGGATACGCAGTATTTT. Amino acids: CATSGGQGWDTQYF.

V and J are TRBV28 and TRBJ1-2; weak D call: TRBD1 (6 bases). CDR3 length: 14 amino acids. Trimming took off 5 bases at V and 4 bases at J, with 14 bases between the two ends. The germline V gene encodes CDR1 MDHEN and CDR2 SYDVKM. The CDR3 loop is CASSDSGVFYGYTF. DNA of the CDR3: TGTGCCAGCAGTGACTCAGGGGTTTTCTATGGCTACACCTTC.

This CDR3 is CSATWGQIEAFF. The CDR3 DNA is TGCAGCGCGACCTGGGGGCAGATCGAAGCTTTCTTT. The V gene is TRBV29-1, the J gene TRBJ1-1, with TRBD1 as a possible D gene (6 bases). Germline V gives CDR1 SQVTM, CDR2 ANQGSEA. CDR3 length: 12 amino acids. V lost 7 bases to trimming and J lost 8 bases, with 17 bases between them.

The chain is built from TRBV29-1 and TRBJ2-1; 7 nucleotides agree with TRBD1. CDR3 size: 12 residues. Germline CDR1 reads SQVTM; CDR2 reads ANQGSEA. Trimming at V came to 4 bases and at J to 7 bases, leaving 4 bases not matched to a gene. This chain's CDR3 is CSVGGQKNEQFF. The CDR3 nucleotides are TGCAGCGTTGGGGGACAGAAAAATGAGCAGTTCTTC.

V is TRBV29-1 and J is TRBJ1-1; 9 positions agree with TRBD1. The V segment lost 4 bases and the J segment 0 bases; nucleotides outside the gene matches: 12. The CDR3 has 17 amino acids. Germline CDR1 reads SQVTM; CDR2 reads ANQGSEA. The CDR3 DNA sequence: TGCAGCGTTGTACGATCAACAGGGGGCCTATTGAACACTGAAGCTTTCTTT. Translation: CSVVRSTGGLLNTEAFF.

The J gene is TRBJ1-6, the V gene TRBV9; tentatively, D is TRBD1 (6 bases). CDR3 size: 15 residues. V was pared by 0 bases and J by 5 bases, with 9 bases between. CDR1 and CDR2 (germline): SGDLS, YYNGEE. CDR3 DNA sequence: TGTGCCAGCAGCGTAGGTCGACAGGATAATTCACCCCTCCACTTT. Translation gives CASSVGRQDNSPLHF. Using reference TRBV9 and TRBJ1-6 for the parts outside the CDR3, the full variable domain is DSGVTQTPKHLITATGQRVTLRCSPRSGDLSVYWYQQSLDQGLQFLIQYYNGEERAKGNILERFSAQQFPDLHSELNLSSLELGDSALYFCASSVGRQDNSPLHFGNGTRLTVT.

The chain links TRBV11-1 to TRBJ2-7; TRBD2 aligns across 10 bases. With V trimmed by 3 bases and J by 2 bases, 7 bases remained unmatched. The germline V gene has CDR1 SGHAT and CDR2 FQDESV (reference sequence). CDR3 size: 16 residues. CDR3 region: CASSLGGLAATYEQYF. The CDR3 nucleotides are TGTGCCAGCAGCTTGGGCGGACTAGCGGCAACCTACGAGCAGTACTTC. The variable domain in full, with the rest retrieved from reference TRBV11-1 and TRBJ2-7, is EAEVAQSPRYKITEKSQAVAFWCDPISGHATLYWYRQILGQGPELLVQFQDESVVDDSQLPKDRFSAERLKGVDSTLKIQPAELGDSAMYLCASSLGGLAATYEQYFGPGTRLTVT.